This is a list of T cell receptor beta chains from one sample in a study of T cell repertoires in aging, cancer and after chemotherapy. TCRdb re-derived calls from the multiplex PCR reads in MiXCR, one entry per CDR3 protein. Counted here are roughly 780 distinct CDR3 sequences, 20% to 25% occurring once; the ten biggest clones make up about a third. The sequencing input was blood. The receptors here all came from a human donor in good health. CDR3s include the opening cysteine and the closing phenylalanine or tryptophan. For some rows the clone size is stated as once, few or many, or as a class when expanded; others skip it.

large	TRBV19	TRBJ2-3	CASAGTISTDTQYF
large	TRBV6-5	TRBJ2-1	CASSYSSVGRAFHEQFF
NA	TRBV5-6	TRBJ1-2	CASSLVGASVKGYTF
large	TRBV19	TRBJ2-4	CASRTGGAGLAAKNIQYF
few	TRBV18	TRBJ1-1	CASSPPMATNTEAFF
medium-sized	TRBV7-3	TRBJ1-2	CASSASPGVGGYTF
NA	TRBV19	TRBJ2-1	CASWTSGRAKIDEQFF
NA	TRBV7-3	TRBJ2-1	CASSSGVNNEQFF
NA	TRBV27	TRBJ2-7	CASSALGRERSYEQYF
NA	TRBV5-1	TRBJ1-1	CASSLVGPTGTEAFF
large	TRBV6-5	TRBJ2-1	CASSYGAGVSNEQFF
medium-sized	TRBV12-3/TRBV12-4	TRBJ1-1	CASSSIRGHREAFF
few	TRBV4-1	TRBJ1-4	CASSQDWTGRNEKLFF
medium-sized	TRBV19	TRBJ1-4	CASSRPVGGTEPEKLFF
medium-sized	TRBV6-5	TRBJ2-6	CASKISGANVLTF
NA	TRBV6-1	TRBJ2-2	CASSAQVNTKELFF
NA	TRBV29-1	TRBJ1-2	CSVEDGQGYTF
medium-sized	TRBV20-1	TRBJ2-1	CSAYLSRDAHEQFF
medium-sized	TRBV7-2	TRBJ1-2	CASSLETNYGYTF
medium-sized	TRBV7-6	TRBJ2-7	CASSLEGRGLNKDYEQYF
few	TRBV6-5	TRBJ2-1	CASSNRGRLDEQFF
medium-sized	TRBV7-2	TRBJ1-2	CASSFGTGSNYGYTF
once	TRBV27	TRBJ2-7	CASSLGGTSHEQYF
medium-sized	TRBV20-1	TRBJ2-7	CSAPRTVSYEQYF
few	TRBV6-5	TRBJ2-1	CASSSAGGSYNEQFF
NA	TRBV5-1	TRBJ2-1	CASSLVSLAGREQFF
medium-sized	TRBV18	TRBJ1-1	CASSPSGAEAFF
medium-sized	TRBV11-2	TRBJ2-7	CASLPPGHYEQYF
medium-sized	TRBV7-6	TRBJ1-3	CASSSLGTGGRPGAGNTIYF
medium-sized	TRBV7-2	TRBJ1-2	CASSLVALNGYTF
few	TRBV7-3	TRBJ2-7	CASSWGQGYEQYF
NA	TRBV4-3	TRBJ1-1	CASSLYLDSECTEAFF
large	TRBV6-6	TRBJ1-2	CASTMRVYGYTF
medium-sized	TRBV15	TRBJ1-4	CATSRGGQGEEKLFF
few	TRBV2	TRBJ2-7	CATGTEQYF
few	TRBV20-1	TRBJ1-1	CSARDPVNTEAFF
medium-sized	TRBV6-2/TRBV6-3	TRBJ2-1	CASSIRRSGGPNEQFF
few	TRBV9	TRBJ1-3	CASSAIDRSSGNTIYF
large	TRBV7-2	TRBJ2-1	CASSRTSGALLDEQFF
large	TRBV29-1	TRBJ2-3	CSAPNGGPTDTQYF
medium-sized	TRBV7-2	TRBJ2-7	CASSSVRDRGHHEQYF
large	TRBV5-6	TRBJ2-2	CASSLLGPQDTGELFF
large	TRBV7-6	TRBJ2-3	CASSLGVADTQYF
medium-sized	TRBV4-3	TRBJ2-6	CASSQDPGHPISSGANVLTF
medium-sized	TRBV6-2/TRBV6-3	TRBJ1-6	CASSYSIRRLNSPLHF
medium-sized	TRBV7-9	TRBJ2-5	CASSFWTGGEETQYF
few	TRBV10-2	TRBJ2-1	CASSESTGAGVSNEQFF
medium-sized	TRBV6-2/TRBV6-3	TRBJ2-7	CASSYGTSAYEQYF
NA	TRBV7-9	TRBJ2-7	CASSLGGARTYEQYF
medium-sized	TRBV7-9	TRBJ2-1	CASSLGLAGGGNEQFF
medium-sized	TRBV20-1	TRBJ2-1	CSATGPSAIDEQFF
medium-sized	TRBV5-1	TRBJ2-5	CASRNKETQYF
large	TRBV19	TRBJ2-4	CASSDRVRNIQYF